The following is a T cell receptor beta chain sequence with its context. What it binds is unknown. PCR used 60 Vbeta primers and 13 Jbeta primers. The table came from immunoSEQ multiplex PCR; TCRdb's copy has only in-frame clones and leaves some out. The sample yields about 140,000 clones, approximately 82% seen once. The data stem from a study of cytomegalovirus exposure and HLA in healthy donors. Study outcomes and limitations: Productive status was seen about 90% or about 30% of the time for most TCR beta V segments in an earlier analysis. A later analysis associated some 16,000 TCR beta sequences with HLA alleles at a 0.05 false discovery rate. The records held CMV serostatus as the only immune exposure information.

This CDR3 is built from 16 residues. The ends lost 2 bases at V and 0 bases at J; junction bases unmatched: 6. Germline CDR1 and CDR2: MNHNY and SVGAGI (reference sequence). V is TRBV6-6 and J is TRBJ1-1, with 7 bases fitting TRBD1. This TCR came from a woman between 55 and 75 years old in good health and CMV-seropositive. Sequences were obtained from PBMCs. For the CDR3, the DNA is TGTGCCAGCAGTTACCCCCGGGACAGCATGAACACTGAAGCTTTCTTT. It specifies CASSYPRDSMNTEAFF.